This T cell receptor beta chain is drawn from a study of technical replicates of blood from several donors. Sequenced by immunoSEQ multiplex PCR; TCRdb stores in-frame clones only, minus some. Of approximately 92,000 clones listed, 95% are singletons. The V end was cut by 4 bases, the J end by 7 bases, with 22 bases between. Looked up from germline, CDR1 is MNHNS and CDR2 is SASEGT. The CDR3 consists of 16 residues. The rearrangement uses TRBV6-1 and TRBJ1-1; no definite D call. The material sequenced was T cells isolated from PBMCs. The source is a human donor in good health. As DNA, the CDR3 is TGTGCCAGCAGTGGATTAATTACCGGGATTACTTTTGAAGCTTTCTTT. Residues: CASSGLITGITFEAFF.